This T cell receptor beta chain derives from a study of cytomegalovirus exposure and HLA in healthy donors. General study results and limits: A missense DCLRE1C variant was associated with V- and J-gene trimming of TCR beta chains in a later analysis, and an independent cohort replicated the association.

A remark on this clone: Its antigen is still unknown. Mismatch with germline at one junction end may stem from a read error.

60 Vbeta and 13 Jbeta primers were used in PCR. Assay used: immunoSEQ multiplex PCR; TCRdb lists only in-frame clones, some missing. The sample totals roughly 120,000 clones. CDR1 is SSHAT, CDR2 FNYEAQ, per germline (reference sequence). The CDR3 covers 16 residues. This sequence was found in a man younger than 35 in good health and CMV-seronegative. V and J are TRBV7-7 and TRBJ1-5; D not resolved. Sequencing was carried out using PBMCs. The CDR3 protein is CASSCSRVYSNQPQHF. The CDR3 DNA reads as TGTGCTAGCAGCTGCAGTCGGGTTTATAGCAATCAGCCCCAGCATTTT.